Following are 26 T cell receptor beta chains from one sample sequenced in a study of blood T cell repertoires in COVID-19. Sequenced by immunoSEQ multiplex PCR; TCRdb stores in-frame clones only, minus some. The sample carries 150,000 to 200,000 clones, 80% to 90% recorded once. Material: peripheral blood. These receptor sequences come from a man between 35 and 55 years old who had recovered from COVID-19.

V is TRBV6-2 or TRBV6-3 and J is TRBJ2-7; 12 nucleotides agree with TRBD1. Germline CDR1 is MNHEY and CDR2 is SVGEGT. V shed 6 bases, J shed 9 bases, and the junction held 12 bases outside the gene matches. The CDR3 is 15 residues long. CDR3 in amino acids: CASSLPGTGGRVQYF. In DNA form, the CDR3 reads TGTGCCAGCAGCCTACCCGGGACAGGGGGCCGGGTGCAGTACTTC.

The V and J genes are TRBV28 and TRBJ2-3; no reliable D call. The length of the CDR3 is 16 residues. CDR1 and CDR2 (germline): MDHEN, SYDVKM. Trimming took off 5 bases at V and 3 bases at J, with 18 bases between the two ends. As DNA, the CDR3 is TGTGCCAGCAGTCAACAGTCACCTACTGAGACAGATACGCAGTATTTT. Translated: CASSQQSPTETDTQYF.

The chain carries TRBV29-1 and TRBJ1-4, with TRBD1 matching over 9 bases. Germline CDR1 reads SQVTM; CDR2 reads ANQGSEA. This CDR3 is built from 15 residues. V lost 4 bases, J lost 7 bases, and 10 bases stayed unmatched. The CDR3 coding sequence is TGCAGCGTTGTGGGAGGGACAGGGTGGAGTGAAAAACTGTTTTTT. Encoded protein: CSVVGGTGWSEKLFF.

This sequence joins TRBV19 and TRBJ1-1; tentative D call: TRBD1 (5 bases). V was pared by 4 bases and J by 1 base, with 10 bases between. The CDR3 runs to 14 residues. The germline V gene has CDR1 LNHDA and CDR2 SQIVND (reference sequence). CDR3 nucleotides: TGTGCCAGTAGTACACAGGCTCCGAACACTGAAGCTTTCTTT. This sequence encodes CASSTQAPNTEAFF.

The J gene is TRBJ2-1, the V gene TRBV4-3; TRBD2 agrees at 10 bases. The germline gives CDR1 LGHNA, CDR2 YSLEER. Unmatched junction bases numbered 7, after V lost 0 bases and J lost 8 bases. This CDR3 has 16 amino acids. The CDR3 loop reads CASSQDRAGGPDEQFF. DNA of the CDR3: TGCGCCAGCAGCCAAGATCGAGCGGGGGGGCCTGATGAGCAGTTCTTC.

Worth noting for this clone: Germline is not matched at one junction end, which may reflect a read error. The chain has TRBV19 and TRBJ2-2; the D is unclear. The germline CDR1 and CDR2 sequences are LNHDA and SQIVND (reference sequence). The CDR3 length is 16 residues. CDR3 region: CASSLEAVPNTGELFF. The CDR3 DNA reads TGTGCCAGTAGTCTAGAGGCGGTACCGAACACCGGGGAGCTGTTTTTT.

The gene calls are TRBV6-5 and TRBJ2-3, with a weak D call TRBD2 (6 bases). The CDR3 consists of 13 residues. V gave up 7 bases and J gave up 2 bases, with 10 bases separating them. The germline V gene encodes CDR1 MNHEY and CDR2 SVGAGI. The CDR3 coding sequence is TGTGCCAGCACCGGAGGGAACACAGATACGCAGTATTTT. It translates to CASTGGNTDTQYF.

This rearrangement joins TRBV30 to TRBJ2-5, with D maybe TRBD2 (5 bases). The CDR3 loop spans 12 amino acids. Between the trimmed V and J ends, which lost 2 bases and 7 bases, there was a span of 11 bases. Per germline, CDR1 GTSNPN and CDR2 SVGIG (reference sequence). Written as DNA, the CDR3 is TGTGCCTGGAGTTCCGGGGTTGGGACCCAGTACTTC. This gives the protein CAWSSGVGTQYF.

This clone is a singleton in its sample. The chain joins TRBV2 to TRBJ1-1, with D possibly being TRBD1 (5 bases). The ends were cut back, 1 base at V and 11 bases at J, with 14 bases in the middle. This CDR3 spans 13 amino acids. Germline-derived CDR1 and CDR2 are SNHLY and FYNNEI. The CDR3 region has the DNA TGTGCCAGCAGTGAAGGGGGATGGGGGGTCGCTTTCTTT. Protein product: CASSEGGWGVAFF. Full variable domain (missing parts from reference TRBV2 and TRBJ1-1): EPEVTQTPSHQVTQMGQEVILRCVPISNHLYFYWYRQILGQKVEFLVSFYNNEISEKSEIFDDQFSVERPDGSNFTLKIRSTKLEDSAMYFCASSEGGWGVAFFGQGTRLTVV.

The V and J genes are TRBV5-6 and TRBJ1-5; the match to TRBD1 covers 8 bases. Looked up from germline, CDR1 is SGHDT and CDR2 is YYEEEE. This CDR3 has 15 amino acids. Germline trimming cut 3 bases from V and 2 bases from J; bases unmatched to any gene: 4. The CDR3 bases are TGTGCCAGCAGCTGGGGGACAGGCGGCAATCAGCCCCAGCATTTT. The encoded protein is CASSWGTGGNQPQHF.

The rearrangement links TRBV7-9 to TRBJ2-5, with 11 positions matching TRBD2. Trimming at V came to 5 bases and at J to 2 bases, leaving 4 bases not matched to a gene. CDR1 and CDR2 from the germline V gene are SEHNR and FQNEAQ (reference sequence). This CDR3 contains 15 residues. CDR3 nucleotides: TGTGCCAGCAGCCCCACTAGCGGGGGACAAGAGACCCAGTACTTC. Protein sequence: CASSPTSGGQETQYF.

The chain is built from TRBV6-5 and TRBJ2-1; the match to TRBD2 covers 8 bases. V lost 6 bases, J lost 5 bases, and 6 bases stayed unmatched. Germline values: CDR1 MNHEY, CDR2 SVGAGI. The length of the CDR3 is 14 residues. CDR3 loop: CASSPTSDHNEQFF. CDR3 coding DNA: TGTGCCAGCAGCCCGACTAGCGACCACAATGAGCAGTTCTTC.

The rearrangement links TRBV29-1 to TRBJ2-1, with 7 bases that match TRBD2. With V trimmed by 2 bases and J by 5 bases, 6 bases remained unmatched. Germline V gene sequence: CDR1 SQVTM, CDR2 ANQGSEA. The CDR3 loop spans 14 amino acids. This chain's CDR3 is CSVETGGGNNEQFF. In DNA, the CDR3 is TGCAGCGTTGAAACTGGCGGGGGAAACAATGAGCAGTTCTTC.

The chain is built from TRBV16 and TRBJ2-5; D ambiguous. The CDR3 spans 12 residues. Trimming removed 2 bases at V and 5 bases at J, with 6 bases between. Germline V gene lookup returns CDR1 KGHSY and CDR2 FQNENV. CDR3 in amino acids: CASSQNEETQYF. The CDR3 DNA reads as TGTGCCAGCAGCCAAAACGAGGAGACCCAGTACTTC.

This rearrangement joins TRBV30 to TRBJ2-7; the D gene is possibly TRBD2 (6 bases). V was shortened by 5 bases and J by 2 bases, with 13 bases between the two germline ends. The CDR3 runs to 13 residues. Looked up from germline, CDR1 is GTSNPN and CDR2 is SVGIG (reference sequence). As DNA, the CDR3 is TGTGCCTGGGGGGCTCGGGGGACCTACGAGCAGTACTTC. Encoded protein: CAWGARGTYEQYF.

The chain recombines TRBV3-1 (or the pseudogene TRBV3-2) with TRBJ1-2; possible D gene TRBD1, 5 bases. In germline, CDR1 is LGHDT, CDR2 YNNKEL (reference sequence). This CDR3 spans 13 amino acids. Trimming took off 1 base at V and 6 bases at J, with 9 bases between the two ends. CDR3 nucleotide sequence: TGTGCCAGCAGCCAAGTCCAGGGTCATGGCTACACCTTC. It specifies CASSQVQGHGYTF.

This chain joins TRBV5-6 and TRBJ2-1, with TRBD2 identical over 7 bases. V lost 0 bases and J lost 8; bases outside the gene matches: 2. The CDR3 is 13 residues long. Per germline, CDR1 SGHDT and CDR2 YYEEEE. As DNA, the CDR3 is TGTGCCAGCAGCTTGGCAGCGGGGTATGAGCAGTTCTTC. This codes for CASSLAAGYEQFF.

The rearrangement links TRBV10-3 to TRBJ2-1, with TRBD2 matching 8 bases. The CDR3 is 19 amino acids. Germline V CDR1 and CDR2: ENHRY, SYGVKD. Germline trimming cut 7 bases from V and 1 base from J; bases unmatched to any gene: 18. The CDR3 DNA sequence: TGTGCCATCATTTTGAGCGGGAGTCTAGGGTCGAGATCCTACAATGAGCAGTTCTTC. Amino acids: CAIILSGSLGSRSYNEQFF.

The chain employs TRBV14 and TRBJ1-2; D is uncertain. Trimming took off 2 bases at V and 8 bases at J, with 12 bases between the two ends. Germline CDR1 SGHDN, CDR2 FVKESK. The CDR3 extends over 13 amino acids. The CDR3 DNA follows: TGTGCCAGCAGCCAATCAGGCGCAGACGGCTACACCTTC. It translates to CASSQSGADGYTF.

The chain uses TRBV19 and TRBJ2-7; maybe TRBD2 (5 bases). V gave up 4 bases and J gave up 0 bases, with 13 bases separating them. The CDR3 covers 15 residues. Per the germline V gene, CDR1 is LNHDA and CDR2 is SQIVND (reference sequence). CDR3 region: CASSSVLASSYEQYF. The CDR3 DNA follows: TGTGCCAGTAGTAGCGTCCTAGCTTCCTCCTACGAGCAGTACTTC.

The chain links TRBV30 to TRBJ2-7; 7 positions match TRBD1. The CDR3 has 12 residues. The V gene's germline CDR1 is GTSNPN and CDR2 SVGIG (reference sequence). The ends lost 1 base at V and 5 bases at J; junction bases unmatched: 2. The CDR3 here is CAWSEGADEQYF. CDR3 DNA sequence: TGTGCCTGGAGTGAGGGGGCAGACGAGCAGTACTTC.

The chain uses TRBV4-2 and TRBJ2-1; D is ambiguous. The CDR3 is made up of 13 amino acids. The ends were cut back, 5 bases at V and 0 bases at J, with 5 bases in the middle. CDR1 is LGHNA and CDR2 is YNFKEQ in the germline V gene. The CDR3 nucleotides read TGTGCCAGCAGCGTTAACTCCTACAATGAGCAGTTCTTC. Protein sequence: CASSVNSYNEQFF.

J is TRBJ1-2 and V is TRBV4-3; D remains unclear. Germline-derived CDR1 and CDR2 are LGHNA and YSLEER. The germline V and J ends were trimmed by 4 bases and 6 bases, with 18 bases remaining between them. There are 15 residues in the CDR3. The CDR3: CASSRLAPGRNGYTF. CDR3 DNA: TGCGCCAGCAGCCGCCTAGCTCCCGGGAGAAATGGCTACACCTTC.

V is TRBV7-9 and J is TRBJ1-4; 9 bases are shared with TRBD1. The ends lost 5 bases at V and 8 bases at J; junction bases unmatched: 9. Germline-derived CDR1 and CDR2 are SEHNR and FQNEAQ (reference sequence). The CDR3 is made up of 15 amino acids. This CDR3 reads CASSDRTGVDEKLFF. CDR3 nucleotides: TGTGCCAGCAGCGACAGGACAGGGGTAGACGAAAAACTGTTTTTT. The full variable domain, completed using reference TRBV7-9 and TRBJ1-4, is DTGVSQNPRHKITKRGQNVTFRCDPISEHNRLYWYRQTLGQGPEFLTYFQNEAQLEKSRLLSDRFSAERPKGSFSTLEIQRTEQGDSAMYLCASSDRTGVDEKLFFGSGTQLSVL.

The genes are TRBV3-1 (or the pseudogene TRBV3-2) and TRBJ2-7; 9 bases are shared with TRBD2. Germline assignment: CDR1 LGHDT and CDR2 YNNKEL (reference sequence). J gave up 10 bases and V 1 base, and 8 bases lay outside the gene matches. The length of the CDR3 is 14 residues. CDR3 region: CASSQVAETSGQYF. CDR3 nucleotide sequence: TGTGCCAGCAGCCAAGTGGCGGAGACTAGCGGCCAGTACTTC.

This chain connects TRBV3-1 (or the pseudogene TRBV3-2) to TRBJ1-6, with D possibly being TRBD1 (5 bases). V lost 0 bases to trimming and J lost 9 bases, with 12 bases between them. Germline values: CDR1 LGHDT, CDR2 YNNKEL (reference sequence). The CDR3 is 15 residues long. This CDR3 reads CASSQDGSGFSPLHF. CDR3 nucleotides: TGTGCCAGCAGCCAAGATGGGTCAGGGTTTTCACCCCTCCACTTT.